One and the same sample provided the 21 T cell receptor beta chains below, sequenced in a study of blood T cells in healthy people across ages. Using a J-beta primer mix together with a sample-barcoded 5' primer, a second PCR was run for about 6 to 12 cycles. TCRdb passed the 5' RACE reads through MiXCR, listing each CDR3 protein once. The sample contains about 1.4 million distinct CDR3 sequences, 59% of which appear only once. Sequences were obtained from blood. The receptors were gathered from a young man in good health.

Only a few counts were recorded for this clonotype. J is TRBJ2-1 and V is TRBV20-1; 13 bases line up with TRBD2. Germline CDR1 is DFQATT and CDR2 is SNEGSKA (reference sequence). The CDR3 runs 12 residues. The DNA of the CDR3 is TGCAGCGGGACTAGCGGGAAATGTGAGCAGTTCTTC. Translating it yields CSGTSGKCEQFF.

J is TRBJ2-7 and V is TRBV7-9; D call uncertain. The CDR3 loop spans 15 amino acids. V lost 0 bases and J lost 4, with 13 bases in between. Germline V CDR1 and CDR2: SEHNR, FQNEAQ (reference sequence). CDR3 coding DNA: TGTGCCAGCAGCTTAGCGGGTAGTTTTGGGTACGAGCAGTACTTC. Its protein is CASSLAGSFGYEQYF.

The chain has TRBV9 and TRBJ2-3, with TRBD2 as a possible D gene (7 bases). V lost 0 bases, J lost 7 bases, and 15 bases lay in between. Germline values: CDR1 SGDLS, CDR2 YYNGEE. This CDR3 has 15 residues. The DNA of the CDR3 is TGTGCCAGCAGCGTAGAGGGGGGGGACCCCCATACGCAGTATTTT. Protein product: CASSVEGGDPHTQYF.

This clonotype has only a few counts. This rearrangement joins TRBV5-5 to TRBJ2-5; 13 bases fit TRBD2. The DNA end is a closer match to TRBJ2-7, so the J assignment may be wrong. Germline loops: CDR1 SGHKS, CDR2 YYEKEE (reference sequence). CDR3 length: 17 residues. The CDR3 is CASSPLEGLAGAREQYF. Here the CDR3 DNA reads TGTGCCAGCAGCCCTCTAGAAGGACTAGCGGGAGCACGCGAGCAGTACTTC.

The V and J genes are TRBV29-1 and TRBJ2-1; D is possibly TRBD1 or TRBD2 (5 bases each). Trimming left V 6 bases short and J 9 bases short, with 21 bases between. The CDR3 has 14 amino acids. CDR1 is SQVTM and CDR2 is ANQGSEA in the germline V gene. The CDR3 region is CSVEPGPYGGEQFF. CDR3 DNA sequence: TGCAGCGTCGAACCGGGTCCCTATGGGGGTGAGCAGTTCTTC.

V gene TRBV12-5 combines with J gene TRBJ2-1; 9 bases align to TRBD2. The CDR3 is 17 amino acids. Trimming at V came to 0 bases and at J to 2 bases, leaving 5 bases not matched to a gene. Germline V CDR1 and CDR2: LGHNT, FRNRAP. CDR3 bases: TGTGCTAGTGGTTTGGTATTATCTAGCGGGGCCTACAATGAGCAGTTCTTC. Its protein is CASGLVLSSGAYNEQFF.

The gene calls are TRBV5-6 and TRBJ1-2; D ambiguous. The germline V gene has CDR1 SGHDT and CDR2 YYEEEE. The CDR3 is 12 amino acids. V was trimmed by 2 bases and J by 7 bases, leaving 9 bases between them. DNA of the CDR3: TGTGCCAGCAGCTTTTCAGTAGCTGGCTACACCTTC. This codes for CASSFSVAGYTF. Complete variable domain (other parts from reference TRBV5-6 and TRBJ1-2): DAGVTQSPTHLIKTRGQQVTLRCSPKSGHDTVSWYQQALGQGPQFIFQYYEEEERQRGNFPDRFSGHQFPNYSSELNVNALLLGDSALYLCASSFSVAGYTFGSGTRLTVV.

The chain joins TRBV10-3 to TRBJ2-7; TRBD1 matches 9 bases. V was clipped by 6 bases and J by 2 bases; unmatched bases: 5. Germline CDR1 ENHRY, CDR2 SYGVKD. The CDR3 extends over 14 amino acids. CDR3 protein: CAISRDRAAYEQYF. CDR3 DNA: TGTGCCATCAGCCGGGACAGGGCCGCCTACGAGCAGTACTTC.

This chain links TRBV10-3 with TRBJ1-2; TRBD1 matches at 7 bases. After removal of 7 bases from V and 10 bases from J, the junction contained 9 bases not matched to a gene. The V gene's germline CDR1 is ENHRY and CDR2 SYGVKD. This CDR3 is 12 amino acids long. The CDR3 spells CAITHDRVAYTF. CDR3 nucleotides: TGTGCCATCACTCACGACAGGGTAGCCTACACCTTC.

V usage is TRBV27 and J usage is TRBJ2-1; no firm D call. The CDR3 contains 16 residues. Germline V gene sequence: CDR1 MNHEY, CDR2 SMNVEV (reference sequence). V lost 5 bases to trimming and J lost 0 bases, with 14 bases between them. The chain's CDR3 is CASSLLDGSSYNEQFF. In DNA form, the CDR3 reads TGTGCCAGCAGTCTGCTGGACGGTAGCTCCTACAATGAGCAGTTCTTC.

The CDR3 is CASSSPVGGTYEQYF. CDR3 nucleotide sequence: TGTGCCAGCAGTTCCCCGGTAGGGGGGACCTACGAGCAGTACTTC. The V call is TRBV27, the J call TRBJ2-7; D tentatively fits TRBD1 or TRBD2 (6 bases each). V dropped 4 bases and J dropped 2 bases, with 15 bases sitting between them. Germline CDR1 and CDR2: MNHEY and SMNVEV (reference sequence). The CDR3 length is 15 residues.

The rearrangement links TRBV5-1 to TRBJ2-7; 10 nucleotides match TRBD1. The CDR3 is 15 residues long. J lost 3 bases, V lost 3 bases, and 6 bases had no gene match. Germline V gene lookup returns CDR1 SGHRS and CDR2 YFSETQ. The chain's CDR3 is CASSWGQGRVYEQYF. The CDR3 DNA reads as TGCGCCAGCAGCTGGGGACAGGGGAGAGTCTACGAGCAGTACTTC.

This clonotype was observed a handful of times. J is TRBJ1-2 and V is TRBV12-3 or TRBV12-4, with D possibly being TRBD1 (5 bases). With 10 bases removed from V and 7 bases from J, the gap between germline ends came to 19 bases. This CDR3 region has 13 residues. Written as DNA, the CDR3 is TGTGCCACCACTGGGGGGGGTTTCGCTGGCTACACCTTC. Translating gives CATTGGGFAGYTF.

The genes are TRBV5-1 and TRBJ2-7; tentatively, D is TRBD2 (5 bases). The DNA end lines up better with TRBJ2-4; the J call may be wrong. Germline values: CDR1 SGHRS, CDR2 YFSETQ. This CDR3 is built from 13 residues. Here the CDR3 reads CASSLGTVNIQYF. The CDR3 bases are TGCGCCAGCAGCTTGGGGACTGTAAACATTCAGTACTTC.

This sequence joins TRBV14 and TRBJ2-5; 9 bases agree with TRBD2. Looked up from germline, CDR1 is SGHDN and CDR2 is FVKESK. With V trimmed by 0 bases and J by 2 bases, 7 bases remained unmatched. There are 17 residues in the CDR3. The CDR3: CASSQDSVAGEQETQYF. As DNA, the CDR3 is TGTGCCAGCAGCCAAGATTCGGTAGCGGGAGAGCAAGAGACCCAGTACTTC. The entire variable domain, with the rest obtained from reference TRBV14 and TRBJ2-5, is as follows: EAGVTQFPSHSVIEKGQTVTLRCDPISGHDNLYWYRRVMGKEIKFLLHFVKESKQDESGMPNNRFLAERTGGTYSTLKVQPAELEDSGVYFCASSQDSVAGEQETQYFGPGTRLLVL.

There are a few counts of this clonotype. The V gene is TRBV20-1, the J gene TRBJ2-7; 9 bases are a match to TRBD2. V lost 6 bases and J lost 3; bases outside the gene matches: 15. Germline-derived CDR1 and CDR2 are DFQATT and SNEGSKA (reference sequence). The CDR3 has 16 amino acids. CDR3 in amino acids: CSALDGGRAGIYEQYF. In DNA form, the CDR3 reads TGCAGTGCCCTCGACGGCGGGAGGGCCGGGATCTACGAGCAGTACTTC.

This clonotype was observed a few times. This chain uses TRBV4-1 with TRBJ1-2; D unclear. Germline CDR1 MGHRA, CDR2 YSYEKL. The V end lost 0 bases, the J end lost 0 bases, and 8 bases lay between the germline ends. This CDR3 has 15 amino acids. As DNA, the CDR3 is TGCGCCAGCAGCCAAGAAGGAGTGCCTAACTATGGCTACACCTTC. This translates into CASSQEGVPNYGYTF.

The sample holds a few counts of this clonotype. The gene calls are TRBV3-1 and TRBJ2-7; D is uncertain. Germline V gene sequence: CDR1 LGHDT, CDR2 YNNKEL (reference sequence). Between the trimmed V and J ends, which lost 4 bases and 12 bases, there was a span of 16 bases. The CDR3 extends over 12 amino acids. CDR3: CASSLAGRAPYF. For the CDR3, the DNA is TGTGCCAGCAGCCTAGCAGGCCGCGCACCGTACTTC.

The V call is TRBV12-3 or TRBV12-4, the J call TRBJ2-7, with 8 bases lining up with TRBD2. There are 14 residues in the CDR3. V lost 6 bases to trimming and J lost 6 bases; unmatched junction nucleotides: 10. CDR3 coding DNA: TGTGCCAGCAGCCCCGGGGGGGGCGGGGGCGAGCAGTACTTC. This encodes CASSPGGGGGEQYF.

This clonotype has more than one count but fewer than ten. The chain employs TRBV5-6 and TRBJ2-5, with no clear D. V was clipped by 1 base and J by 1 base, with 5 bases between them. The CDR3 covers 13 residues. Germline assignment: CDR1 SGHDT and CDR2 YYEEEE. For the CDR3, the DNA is TGTGCCAGCAGCTTGCGAGTCCAAGAGACCCAGTACTTC. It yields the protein CASSLRVQETQYF.

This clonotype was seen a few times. For the CDR3, the DNA is TGTGCCAGCAGTGCGAGGGAGAGCTCCTACAATGAGCAGTTCTTC. Amino acids: CASSARESSYNEQFF. This chain uses TRBV2 with TRBJ2-1; possible D gene TRBD2, 5 bases. This CDR3 has 15 amino acids. Germline V CDR1 and CDR2: SNHLY, FYNNEI. Trimming stripped 4 bases from V and 0 bases from J, with 10 bases between.